The T cell receptor (beta chain) under discussion was sequenced for a study of Ad26.COV2.S vaccination and SARS-CoV-2 variants. The data were produced by immunoSEQ multiplex PCR, yet TCRdb's version contains in-frame clones alone and is incomplete. The sample records around 350,000 clones, roughly nine tenths being singletons. As regards this clone: Its antigen remains unknown.

Findings of the study overall: Substantial breadth was reported for post-vaccination spike-specific CD8+ and CD4+ T cells.

Between the trimmed V and J ends, which lost 1 base and 2 bases, there was a span of 8 bases. The germline CDR1 and CDR2 sequences are LNHDA and SQIVND (reference sequence). The CDR3 contains 14 residues. Sequences were derived from peripheral blood, sampled after recovery from COVID-19. The J gene is TRBJ1-1, the V gene TRBV19; D gene uncertain. The source is a human donor who had recovered from COVID-19. CDR3 bases: TGTGCCAGTAGTATAGCGGGGTTAAACACTGAAGCTTTCTTT. Translation gives CASSIAGLNTEAFF.